The sequence of this T cell receptor beta chain was determined in a study of blood T cell repertoires in COVID-19. J gave up 0 bases and V 4 bases, and 5 bases lay outside the gene matches. CDR1 and CDR2 (germline): SGHRS, YFSETQ. This CDR3 is built from 16 residues. TCRdb's table, derived via immunoSEQ multiplex PCR, lists solely in-frame clones and lacks some. The sample lists about 220,000 clones; around 90% were seen once. This sequence originates from a woman aged 30 to 39 with acute COVID-19. The chain couples TRBV5-1 to TRBJ2-3, with 10 bases that match TRBD2. Sequences were obtained from PBMCs or T cells enriched from blood (not recorded which). CDR3 nucleotide sequence: TGCGCCAGCAGCCTCGGGACTAGCGTCAGCACAGATACGCAGTATTTT. Its translation: CASSLGTSVSTDTQYF.